This T cell receptor beta chain was recorded in a study of shared T cell receptors in the human thymus (dated by TCRdb to the early 2020s). General notes on the study: The study examined how self-reactive, shared T-cell receptor alpha chains are generated in the human thymus.

As for this clone: Its antigen remains unidentified. Base qualities are not at hand, and no much larger clone is one base apart.

Trimming leaves V shorter by 6 bases and J shorter by 3 bases, with the junction holding 10 bases beyond the gene matches. There are 15 amino acids in the CDR3, from cysteine to phenylalanine inclusive. Only the CDR3 DNA is retained, 45 bases long and in frame from the first base. Reading the germline V gene gives CDR1 LGHNT and CDR2 FRNRAP. Library construction relied on the immunoSEQ multiplex PCR assay. This immuneACCESS table, as held by TCRdb, lists in-frame sequences with V and J called but not all clones. Of the missing ones, under half trace to an unresolved V gene in checked studies; the others have no known cause. Counted in this sample were 720,000 or so clones; approximately 85% of them appeared once. Of the sample, 0.0095% to 0.011% falls within the top ten clones. The same sample was also studied in work on human thymus T cells. The other study reports the following: Immunologically healthy infants undergoing open corrective cardiac surgery for congenital heart defects in Finland were used as donors. Thymus tissue was obtained as surgical resects removed during corrective cardiac surgery. Usage of V and J gene segments appeared to be biased in both the thymic and the peripheral blood repertoires. According to the related research, thymic TCR repertoires were highly overlapping among unrelated individuals. TCR alpha and beta repertoires from roughly eight infant thymus samples and a few related peripheral blood samples were characterized in the study. Donor ages ranging from about 7 to 250 days were recorded, and a handful of male and two female infants were included in the cohort. Thymocytes were mechanically released from the tissue and were stored as pellets of about 9.5-31 million cells at -70 degrees C. A QIAsymphony instrument was used to extract genomic DNA from frozen cell pellets. TCRB and TCRAD loci were amplified from a standardized quantity of quality-controlled genomic DNA using the immunoSEQ multiplex PCR assay. The V(D)J region was spanned by amplicons of a length sufficient to cover the CDR3 and to identify V and J genes. Amplicon sequencing was performed on an Illumina platform through the commercial immunoSEQ service. Primer bias and sequencing errors were corrected using previously described methods, and TCRAD and TCRB definitions followed the IMGT database. immunoSEQ Analyzer 3.0 and VDJTools were used for repertoire analysis, which covered basic statistics, V/J segment usage, diversity estimates, rarefaction and pairwise overlap. To estimate diversity, the Chao1, ChaoE, Efron-Thisted, Shannon and inverse Simpson indices were applied, and diversity was also estimated on datasets down-sampled to the smallest sample. Repertoire overlap was assessed by strict matching of CDR3 nucleotide sequence, V gene and J gene, and clustering was done by Jaccard-based multidimensional scaling. On average, thymus samples gave roughly 800,000 unique TCRB clonotypes, whereas blood samples gave approximately 84,000.

This TCR came from a girl under three years old with a congenital heart defect. Donor details come from another sample of the same person, matched by shared clones. The sample taken for sequencing was thymocytes. The chain joins TRBV12-5 to TRBJ1-2; 7 central nucleotides agree with TRBD1. CDR3 reads: CASGPPGQAYYGYTF. Read as DNA, the sequence is TGTGCTAGTGGCCCCCCCGGACAGGCCTACTATGGCTACACCTTC.